This TCR beta chain was recovered during a study of cytomegalovirus exposure and HLA in healthy donors. The study ran its PCR with 60 Vbeta and 13 Jbeta primers. Sequenced by immunoSEQ multiplex PCR; TCRdb stores in-frame clones only, minus some. The sample contains roughly 150,000 clones, more than 65% of which appear only once. Germline CDR1 SGDLS, CDR2 YYNGEE. V lost 3 bases and J lost 6; bases outside the gene matches: 8. This CDR3 region has 16 residues. This chain uses TRBV9 with TRBJ2-2; 10 positions match TRBD2. The receptor comes from a man aged 50-60 years in good health and CMV-seropositive. Sequencing was performed on PBMCs. CDR3 nucleotide sequence: TGTGCCAGCAGCGGACCAAGCGGGAGGGCCGCCGGGGAGCTGTTTTTT. This sequence encodes CASSGPSGRAAGELFF.